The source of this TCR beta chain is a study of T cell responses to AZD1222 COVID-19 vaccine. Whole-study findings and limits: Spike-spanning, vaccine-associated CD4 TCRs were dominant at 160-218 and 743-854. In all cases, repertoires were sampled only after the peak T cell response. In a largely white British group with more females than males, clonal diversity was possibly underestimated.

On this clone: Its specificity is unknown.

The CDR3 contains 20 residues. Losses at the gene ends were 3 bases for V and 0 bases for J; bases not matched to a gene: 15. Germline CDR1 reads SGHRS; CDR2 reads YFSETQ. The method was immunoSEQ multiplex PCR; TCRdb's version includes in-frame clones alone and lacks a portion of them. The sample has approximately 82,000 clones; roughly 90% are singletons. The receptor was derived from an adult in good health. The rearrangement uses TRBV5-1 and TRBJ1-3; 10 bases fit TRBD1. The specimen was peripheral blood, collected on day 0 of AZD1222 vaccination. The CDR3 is CASSSPPGTGAPFSGNTIYF. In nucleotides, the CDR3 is TGCGCCAGCAGCTCCCCCCCCGGGACAGGGGCCCCCTTCTCTGGAAACACCATATATTTT.